A selection of T cell receptor beta chains follows, all from one sample in a study of blood T cell repertoires in COVID-19. Sequenced by immunoSEQ multiplex PCR; TCRdb stores in-frame clones only, minus some. The sample has over 100,000 clones; approximately 87% are singletons. Sequenced: peripheral blood. Every receptor here comes from a woman aged 60 to 75 with acute or convalescent COVID-19. The CDR3 runs from the conserved cysteine through the conserved F or W. A D gene is named only where the DNA matches it firmly. The size field is filled for only some rows; it gives once, few, many or a size class.

TRBV11-2,TRBJ2-1,NA,TRBD2,CASSPGRGPYNEQFF,TGTGCCAGCAGCCCCGGGAGGGGTCCCTACAATGAGCAGTTCTTC
TRBV7-8,TRBJ1-2,NA,NA,CASSSTGPSYYGYTF,TGTGCCAGCAGCTCTACAGGGCCCTCTTACTATGGCTACACCTTC
TRBV9,TRBJ2-7,NA,NA,CASSAYSGESFYEQYF,TGTGCCAGCAGCGCTTACAGCGGTGAGAGCTTCTACGAGCAGTACTTC
TRBV6-1,TRBJ2-7,few,NA,CASSESYGLAYEQYF,TGTGCCAGCAGTGAAAGCTACGGACTTGCCTACGAGCAGTACTTC
TRBV6-4,TRBJ1-3,NA,NA,CASSRNRESMNTIYF,TGTGCCAGCAGTCGTAACAGGGAGTCTATGAACACCATATATTTT
TRBV7-3,TRBJ1-1,NA,NA,CASSPGQLNTEAFF,TGTGCCAGCAGCCCAGGACAACTGAACACTGAAGCTTTCTTT
TRBV5-4,TRBJ2-3,NA,NA,CASSPAGGKQYTDTQYF,TGTGCCTCAAGCCCGGCTGGGGGGAAACAATACACAGATACGCAGTATTTT
TRBV5-6,TRBJ1-5,NA,TRBD1,CASSRTTGLNQPQHF,TGTGCCAGCAGCCGAACGACAGGGTTGAATCAGCCCCAGCATTTT
TRBV28,TRBJ2-5,NA,NA,CASSSRRAGQETQYF,TGTGCCAGCAGTTCAAGGCGGGCCGGCCAAGAGACCCAGTACTTC
TRBV7-9,TRBJ1-4,NA,NA,CASSEGTSYQLFF,TGTGCCAGCAGCGAAGGGACATCGTATCAACTGTTTTTT
TRBV18,TRBJ2-1,NA,TRBD2,CASSLAGDPNEQFF,TGTGCCAGCTCACTAGCGGGGGACCCCAATGAGCAGTTCTTC
TRBV10-3,TRBJ1-6,NA,TRBD1,CAISPRDSSNSPLHF,TGTGCCATCAGTCCCCGGGACAGCAGTAATTCACCCCTCCACTTT
TRBV28,TRBJ1-2,NA,TRBD1,CASSFRTGIRGGYTF,TGTGCCAGCAGTTTTCGGACAGGCATAAGGGGTGGCTACACCTTC
TRBV7-3,TRBJ2-3,once,TRBD2,CASSPTSASTDTQYF,TGTGCCAGCAGCCCGACTAGCGCAAGCACAGATACGCAGTATTTT
TRBV30,TRBJ1-1,NA,NA,CASPSGVLGTEAFF,TGTGCCAGCCCCTCCGGGGTCCTAGGCACTGAAGCTTTCTTT
TRBV6-6,TRBJ2-5,NA,NA,CASSEGLATQYF,TGTGCCAGCAGTGAGGGTTTGGCGACCCAGTACTTC